The 18 T cell receptor beta chains below all came from one sample that was sequenced in a study of beta chain features in type 1 diabetes. The study, taken as a whole, reports: Shorter TCRB CDR3s, moderately but significantly so, were found in Type 1 diabetes patients in all four CD4+ subsets.

Their target antigens are unknown. Every isolated RNA sample was fully reverse transcribed, so sequencing captured expressed TCRB transcripts. The repertoire was sequenced with immunoSEQ multiplex PCR; TCRdb's copy has only in-frame clones and lacks some. This sample has 680,000 or so clones; roughly 13% occur once, and the top ten carry about 0.02%. Sequencing was carried out using naive CD4+ T cells from blood. The source is a young man with type 1 diabetes.

The chain carries TRBV30 and TRBJ1-1, with TRBD1 as a possible D gene (5 bases). Germline V gene sequence: CDR1 GTSNPN, CDR2 SVGIG (reference sequence). V gave up 3 bases and J gave up 8 bases, with 22 bases separating them. The CDR3 covers 15 residues. The chain's CDR3 is CAWSGLQGFALEAFF. The CDR3 region has the DNA TGTGCCTGGAGCGGGCTTCAGGGATTCGCCTTAGAAGCTTTCTTT.

This chain joins TRBV30 and TRBJ2-5, with TRBD1 identical over 9 bases. With the DNA end fitting TRBJ2-7 better, the J assignment may be wrong. Germline CDR1 and CDR2: GTSNPN and SVGIG (reference sequence). The CDR3 sequence is 13 residues long. CDR3 region: CAWSEGQGFEQYF. CDR3 sequence (DNA): TGTGCCTGGAGTGAGGGACAGGGTTTCGAGCAGTACTTC.

This clone was seen only a few times. Other nucleotide sequences in the sample specify the same CDR3. V and J are TRBV9 and TRBJ2-5, with D possibly matching TRBD1 (7 bases). Germline CDR1 reads SGDLS; CDR2 reads YYNGEE. The germline V and J ends were trimmed by 7 bases and 1 base, with 11 bases remaining between them. The length of the CDR3 is 13 residues. The CDR3 spells CASGGTAQETQYF. In DNA, the CDR3 is TGTGCCAGCGGAGGGACAGCCCAAGAGACCCAGTACTTC.

The DNA of the CDR3 is TGTGCCAGCAGCCCGCTTCGCACGGGAGGTGCAGATACGCAGTATTTT. This gives the protein CASSPLRTGGADTQYF. The V gene is TRBV7-3, the J gene TRBJ2-3, with TRBD2 matching 7 bases. CDR1 and CDR2 (germline): SGHTA, FQGTGA. The length of the CDR3 is 16 residues. V was pared by 5 bases and J by 4 bases, with 12 bases of the junction left unmatched.

In regard to this clone: A read error may produce the germline difference seen at one junction end. The rearrangement uses TRBV11-2 and TRBJ1-2; a possible D gene is TRBD1 (5 bases). CDR3 size: 11 residues. Germline V gene sequence: CDR1 SGHAT, CDR2 FQNNGV. The chain's CDR3 is CASSTRDRRHF. The CDR3 coding sequence is TGTGCCAGCAGCACCCGGGACCGACGTCACTTC.

This chain links TRBV5-4 with TRBJ1-3; TRBD1 matches 8 bases. The CDR3 sequence is 15 residues long. V lost 6 bases, J lost 0 bases, and 5 bases stayed unmatched. Per the germline V gene, CDR1 is SGHNT and CDR2 is YYREEE (reference sequence). The CDR3 bases are TGTGCCAGCACCTTAACAGGGGGCTCTGGAAACACCATATATTTT. Its translation is CASTLTGGSGNTIYF.

This clone has a handful of counts. The CDR3: CASGSYNSPLHF. The CDR3 DNA sequence: TGTGCCAGCGGTTCCTATAATTCACCCCTCCACTTT. The chain recombines TRBV2 with TRBJ1-6, with unresolved D. Germline values: CDR1 SNHLY, CDR2 FYNNEI. The CDR3 has 12 amino acids. The V end lost 8 bases, the J end lost 1 base, and 3 bases lay between the germline ends.

The J gene is TRBJ2-5, the V gene TRBV4-1, with 11 bases lining up with TRBD1. The V and J ends lost 1 base and 7 bases, in that order; junction bases with no gene match: 11. CDR3 length: 17 amino acids. Germline CDR1 and CDR2: MGHRA and YSYEKL. The CDR3 DNA reads TGCGCCAGCAGCCAAGGGACAGGGGGCTCTGATATGGGGACCCAGTACTTC. Amino acid sequence: CASSQGTGGSDMGTQYF.

The chain carries TRBV7-9 and TRBJ2-7; TRBD1 aligns across 7 bases. The V gene end was trimmed by 3 bases and the J gene end by 5 bases; junction bases not matched to a gene: 7. The CDR3 has 14 amino acids. Germline V gene data show CDR1 as SEHNR and CDR2 as FQNEAQ (reference sequence). The CDR3 DNA reads as TGTGCCAGCAGCTTTACACAGGGGTCGGACGAGCAGTACTTC. Translated, it gives CASSFTQGSDEQYF.

J is TRBJ1-5 and V is TRBV19, with 10 nucleotides matching TRBD1. The length of the CDR3 is 19 residues. Germline V gene data show CDR1 as LNHDA and CDR2 as SQIVND (reference sequence). V lost 5 bases and J lost 0; bases outside the gene matches: 13. The CDR3 sequence is CASSPPPGQGWNSNQPQHF. The DNA of the CDR3 is TGTGCCAGTAGTCCTCCCCCGGGACAGGGGTGGAATAGCAATCAGCCCCAGCATTTT.

This clone was picked up a small number of times. The chain couples TRBV6-5 to TRBJ2-5; no clear D. The V end was cut by 4 bases, the J end by 1 base, with 10 bases between. The germline V gene encodes CDR1 MNHEY and CDR2 SVGAGI. This CDR3 spans 14 amino acids. The CDR3 DNA reads as TGTGCCAGCAGTTCCGGCAACCTCCAAGAGACCCAGTACTTC. Protein product: CASSSGNLQETQYF.

In this sample, this clone turned up a few times. V is TRBV7-9 and J is TRBJ2-3; 7 bases line up with TRBD2. Trimming took 2 bases from V and 2 from J; bases not matched to a gene: 7. CDR1 is SEHNR and CDR2 is FQNEAQ in the germline V gene (reference sequence). The CDR3 has 16 residues. The chain's CDR3 is CASSLFLADPTDTQYF. The CDR3 coding sequence is TGTGCCAGCAGCTTATTTCTAGCGGACCCCACAGATACGCAGTATTTT.

V and J are TRBV6-5 and TRBJ2-7; tentatively, D is TRBD1 (6 bases). Trimming stripped 7 bases from V and 6 bases from J, with 10 bases between. This CDR3 has 11 amino acids. Looked up from germline, CDR1 is MNHEY and CDR2 is SVGAGI. The CDR3 region has the DNA TGTGCCAGCACCCAGGGGACCGAGCAGTACTTC. It yields the protein CASTQGTEQYF.

This clone was observed a handful of times. As DNA, the CDR3 is TGTGCCACCAGCAGAGAGCTAGATGCCTACAATGAGCAGTTCTTC. The encoded protein is CATSRELDAYNEQFF. The genes are TRBV15 and TRBJ2-1; D not certain. This CDR3 contains 15 residues. Germline CDR1 reads LNHNV; CDR2 reads YYDKDF (reference sequence). Trimming removed 0 bases at V and 2 bases at J, with 8 bases between.

CDR3 DNA sequence: TGTGCCAGCAGCTGGAGTTGGGACACTGAAGCTTTCTTT. It specifies CASSWSWDTEAFF. The gene calls are TRBV11-2 and TRBJ1-1; D gene ambiguous. The CDR3 consists of 13 residues. The V end was cut by 4 bases, the J end by 3 bases, with 9 bases between. CDR1 and CDR2 from the germline V gene are SGHAT and FQNNGV.

This clone has only a few counts. The chain has TRBV29-1 and TRBJ2-5, with TRBD1 matching over 7 bases. This CDR3 region has 12 residues. Germline assignment: CDR1 SQVTM and CDR2 ANQGSEA. With V trimmed by 7 bases and J by 5 bases, 7 bases remained unmatched. The chain's CDR3 is CSAKGALETQYF. The CDR3 DNA reads as TGCAGCGCAAAGGGGGCTCTGGAGACCCAGTACTTC.

The chain joins TRBV9 to TRBJ2-1; tentative D call: TRBD1 (5 bases). CDR3 size: 15 residues. Germline V lookup: CDR1 SGDLS, CDR2 YYNGEE. Trimming removed 3 bases at V and 0 bases at J, with 10 bases between. CDR3 sequence: CASSATGFSYNEQFF. The CDR3, as DNA: TGTGCCAGCAGCGCTACAGGTTTCTCCTACAATGAGCAGTTCTTC.

This chain uses TRBV5-1 with TRBJ2-5; D remains ambiguous. The CDR3 consists of 15 residues. CDR1 is SGHRS and CDR2 is YFSETQ in the germline V gene. V shed 0 bases and J shed 0 bases, with 9 bases lying between them. CDR3 sequence (DNA): TGCGCCAGCAGCTTGGGACAAACGGACCAAGAGACCCAGTACTTC. Translated: CASSLGQTDQETQYF.